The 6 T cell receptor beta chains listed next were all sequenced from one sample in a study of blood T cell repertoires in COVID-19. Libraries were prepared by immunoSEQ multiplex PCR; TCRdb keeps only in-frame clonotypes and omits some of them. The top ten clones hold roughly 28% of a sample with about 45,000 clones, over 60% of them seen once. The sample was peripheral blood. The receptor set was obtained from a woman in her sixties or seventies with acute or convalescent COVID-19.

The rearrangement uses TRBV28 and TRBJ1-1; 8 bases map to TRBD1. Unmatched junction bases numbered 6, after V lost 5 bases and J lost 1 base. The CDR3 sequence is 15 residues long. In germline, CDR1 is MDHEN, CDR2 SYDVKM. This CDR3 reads CASSGTGTGNTEAFF. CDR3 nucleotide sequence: TGTGCCAGCAGTGGAACCGGGACAGGGAACACTGAAGCTTTCTTT.

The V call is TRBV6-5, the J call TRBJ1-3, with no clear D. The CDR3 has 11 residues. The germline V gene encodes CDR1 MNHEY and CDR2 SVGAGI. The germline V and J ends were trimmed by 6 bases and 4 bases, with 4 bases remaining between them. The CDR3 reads CASRRGNTIYF. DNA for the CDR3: TGTGCCAGCAGGCGGGGAAACACCATATATTTT.

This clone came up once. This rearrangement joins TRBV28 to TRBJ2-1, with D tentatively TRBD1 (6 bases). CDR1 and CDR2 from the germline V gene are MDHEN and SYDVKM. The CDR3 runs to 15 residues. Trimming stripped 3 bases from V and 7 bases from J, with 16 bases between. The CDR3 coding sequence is TGTGCCAGCAGTTTGTCTCAGGGGATCCGAAATGAGCAGTTCTTC. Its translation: CASSLSQGIRNEQFF.

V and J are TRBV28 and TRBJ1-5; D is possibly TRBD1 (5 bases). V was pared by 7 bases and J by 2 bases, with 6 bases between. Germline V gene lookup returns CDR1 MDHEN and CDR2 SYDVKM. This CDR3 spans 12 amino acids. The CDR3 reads CASIQGNQPQHF. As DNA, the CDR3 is TGTGCCAGCATACAGGGCAATCAGCCCCAGCATTTT.

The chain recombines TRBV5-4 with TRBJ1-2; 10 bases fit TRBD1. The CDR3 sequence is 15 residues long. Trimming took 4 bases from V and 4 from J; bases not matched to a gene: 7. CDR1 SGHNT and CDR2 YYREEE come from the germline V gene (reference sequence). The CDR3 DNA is TGTGCCAGCAGCCACGACAGGGGGCTAGGCTATGGCTACACCTTC. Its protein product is CASSHDRGLGYGYTF.

This CDR3 reads CASSLVRGRTGELFF. The DNA of the CDR3 is TGTGCCAGCAGTTTAGTCAGGGGGCGGACCGGGGAGCTGTTTTTT. This chain uses TRBV28 with TRBJ2-2; 8 bases map to TRBD1. V shed 2 bases, J shed 5 bases, and the junction held 4 bases outside the gene matches. CDR3 size: 15 residues. CDR1 and CDR2 (germline): MDHEN, SYDVKM.